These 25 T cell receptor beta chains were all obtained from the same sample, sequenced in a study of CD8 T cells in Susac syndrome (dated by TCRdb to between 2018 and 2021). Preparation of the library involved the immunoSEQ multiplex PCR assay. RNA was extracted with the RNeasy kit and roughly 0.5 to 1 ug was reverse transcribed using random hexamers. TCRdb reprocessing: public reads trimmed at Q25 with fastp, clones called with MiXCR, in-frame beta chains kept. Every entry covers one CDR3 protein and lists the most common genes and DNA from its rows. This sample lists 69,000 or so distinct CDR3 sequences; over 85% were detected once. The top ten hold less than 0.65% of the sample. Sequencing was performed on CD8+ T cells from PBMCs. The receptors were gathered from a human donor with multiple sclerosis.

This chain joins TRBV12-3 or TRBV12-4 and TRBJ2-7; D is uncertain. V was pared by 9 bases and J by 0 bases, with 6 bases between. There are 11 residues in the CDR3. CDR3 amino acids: CASGPSYEQYF. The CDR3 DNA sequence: TGTGCCAGTGGACCCTCCTACGAGCAGTACTTC.

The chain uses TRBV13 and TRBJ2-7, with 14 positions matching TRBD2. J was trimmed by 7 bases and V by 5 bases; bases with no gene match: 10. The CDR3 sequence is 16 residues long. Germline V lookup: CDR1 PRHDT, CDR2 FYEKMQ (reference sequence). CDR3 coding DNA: TGTGCCAGCAGCCCTGGACTAGCGGGGGGTTTCGCTGAGCAGTACTTC. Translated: CASSPGLAGGFAEQYF.

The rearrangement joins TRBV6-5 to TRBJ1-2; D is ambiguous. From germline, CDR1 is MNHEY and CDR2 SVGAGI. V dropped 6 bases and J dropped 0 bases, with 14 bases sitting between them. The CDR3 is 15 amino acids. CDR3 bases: TGTGCCAGCAGACCTGCCGGAGGGCCTAACTATGGCTACACCTTC. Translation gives CASRPAGGPNYGYTF.

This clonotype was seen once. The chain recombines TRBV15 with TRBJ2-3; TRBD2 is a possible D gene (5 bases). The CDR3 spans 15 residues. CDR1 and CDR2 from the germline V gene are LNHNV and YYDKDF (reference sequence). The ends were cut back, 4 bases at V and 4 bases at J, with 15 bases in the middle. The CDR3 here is CATSITGRVADTQYF. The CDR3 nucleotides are TGTGCCACCAGCATTACGGGGAGAGTCGCAGATACGCAGTATTTT. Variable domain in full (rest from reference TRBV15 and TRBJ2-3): DAMVIQNPRYQVTQFGKPVTLSCSQTLNHNVMYWYQQKSSQAPKLLFHYYDKDFNNEADTPDNFQSRRPNTSFCFLDIRSPGLGDTAMYLCATSITGRVADTQYFGPGTRLTVL.

The CDR3 DNA sequence: TGTGCCAGCAGCCAAGAAGCCTACCCAACAACAGATACGCAGTATTTT. This codes for CASSQEAYPTTDTQYF. This chain uses TRBV3-1 with TRBJ2-3; D call uncertain. Trimming shortened V by 0 bases and J by 3 bases, and 13 bases separated the two germline ends. CDR1 and CDR2 from the germline V gene are LGHDT and YNNKEL (reference sequence). The CDR3 sequence is 16 residues long.

CDR3 protein: CSVEEAGGPNGELFF. CDR3 DNA sequence: TGCAGCGTTGAGGAAGCGGGGGGGCCGAACGGGGAGCTGTTTTTT. The V gene is TRBV29-1, the J gene TRBJ2-2; 10 bases are a match to TRBD2. CDR1 and CDR2 (germline): SQVTM, ANQGSEA. The CDR3 extends over 15 amino acids. The junction had 8 bases not matched to a gene; V was cut back by 3 bases and J by 7 bases.

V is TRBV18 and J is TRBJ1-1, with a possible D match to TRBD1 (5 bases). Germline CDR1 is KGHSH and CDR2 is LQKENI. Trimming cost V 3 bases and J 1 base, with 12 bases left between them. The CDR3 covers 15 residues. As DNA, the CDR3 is TGTGCCAGCTCACCCGCCGGGACGGGGAACACTGAAGCTTTCTTT. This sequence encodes CASSPAGTGNTEAFF.

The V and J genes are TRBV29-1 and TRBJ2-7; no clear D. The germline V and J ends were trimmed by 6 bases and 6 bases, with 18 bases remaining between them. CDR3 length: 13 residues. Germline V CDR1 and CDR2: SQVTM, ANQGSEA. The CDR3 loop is CSVEPGPTGEQYF. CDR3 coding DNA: TGCAGCGTCGAACCCGGGCCCACCGGCGAGCAGTACTTC.

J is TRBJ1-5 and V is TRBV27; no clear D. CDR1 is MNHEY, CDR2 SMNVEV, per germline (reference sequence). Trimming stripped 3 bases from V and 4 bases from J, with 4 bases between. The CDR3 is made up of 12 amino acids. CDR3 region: CASSFNNQPQHF. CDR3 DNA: TGTGCCAGCAGTTTTAATAATCAGCCCCAGCATTTT.

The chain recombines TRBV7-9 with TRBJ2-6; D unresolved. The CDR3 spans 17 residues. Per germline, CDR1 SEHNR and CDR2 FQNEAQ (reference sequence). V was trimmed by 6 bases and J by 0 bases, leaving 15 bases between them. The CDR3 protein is CASRDDSAISGANVLTF. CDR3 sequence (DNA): TGTGCCAGCAGGGACGACTCGGCCATCTCTGGGGCCAACGTCCTGACTTTC.

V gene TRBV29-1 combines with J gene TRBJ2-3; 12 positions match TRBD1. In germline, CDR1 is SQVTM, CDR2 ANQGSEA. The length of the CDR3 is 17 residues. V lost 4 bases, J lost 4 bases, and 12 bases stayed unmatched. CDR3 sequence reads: CSVVSGQGALSADTQYF. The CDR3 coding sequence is TGCAGCGTTGTGTCGGGACAGGGGGCTTTATCCGCAGATACGCAGTATTTT.

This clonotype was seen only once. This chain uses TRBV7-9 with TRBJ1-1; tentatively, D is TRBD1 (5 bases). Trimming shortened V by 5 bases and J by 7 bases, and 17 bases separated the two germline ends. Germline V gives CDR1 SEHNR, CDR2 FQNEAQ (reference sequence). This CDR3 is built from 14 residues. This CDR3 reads CASSPSTSQGEAFF. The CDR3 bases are TGTGCCAGCAGCCCATCAACCAGTCAGGGTGAAGCTTTCTTT.

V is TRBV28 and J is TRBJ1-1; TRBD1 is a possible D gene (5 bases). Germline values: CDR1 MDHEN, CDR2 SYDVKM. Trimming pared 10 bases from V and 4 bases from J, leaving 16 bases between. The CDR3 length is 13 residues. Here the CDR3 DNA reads TGTGCCACCAGGGCCGTGGGGATCACTGAAGCTTTCTTT. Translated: CATRAVGITEAFF. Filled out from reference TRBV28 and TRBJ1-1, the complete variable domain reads DVKVTQSSRYLVKRTGEKVFLECVQDMDHENMFWYRQDPGLGLRLIYFSYDVKMKEKGDIPEGYSVSREKKERFSLILESASTNQTSMYLCATRAVGITEAFFGQGTRLTVV.

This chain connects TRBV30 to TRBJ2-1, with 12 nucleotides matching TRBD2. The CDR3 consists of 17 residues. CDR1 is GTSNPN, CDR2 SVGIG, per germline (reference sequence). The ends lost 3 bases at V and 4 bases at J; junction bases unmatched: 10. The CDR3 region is CAWRVTSGGLSYNEQFF. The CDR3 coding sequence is TGTGCCTGGAGGGTGACTAGCGGGGGACTCTCTTACAATGAGCAGTTCTTC. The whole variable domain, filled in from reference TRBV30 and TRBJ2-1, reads SQTIHQWPATLVQPVGSPLSLECTVEGTSNPNLYWYRQAAGRGLQLLFYSVGIGQISSEVPQNLSASRPQDRQFILSSKKLLLSDSGFYLCAWRVTSGGLSYNEQFFGPGTRLTVL.

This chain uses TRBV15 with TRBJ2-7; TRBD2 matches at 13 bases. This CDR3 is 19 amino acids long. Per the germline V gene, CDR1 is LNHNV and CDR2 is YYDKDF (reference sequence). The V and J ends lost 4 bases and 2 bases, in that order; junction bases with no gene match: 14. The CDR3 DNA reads TGTGCCACCAGCACCCCGGGACAGCAACTAGCGGGAGGGCCCTACGAGCAGTACTTC. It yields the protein CATSTPGQQLAGGPYEQYF. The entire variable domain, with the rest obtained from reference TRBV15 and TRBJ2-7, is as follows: DAMVIQNPRYQVTQFGKPVTLSCSQTLNHNVMYWYQQKSSQAPKLLFHYYDKDFNNEADTPDNFQSRRPNTSFCFLDIRSPGLGDTAMYLCATSTPGQQLAGGPYEQYFGPGTRLTVT.

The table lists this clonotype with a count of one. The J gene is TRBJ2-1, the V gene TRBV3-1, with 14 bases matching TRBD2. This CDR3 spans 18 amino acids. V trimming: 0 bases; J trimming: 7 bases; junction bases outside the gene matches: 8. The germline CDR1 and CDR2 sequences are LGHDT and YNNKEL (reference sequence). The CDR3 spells CASSQDWRTSGRHNEQFF. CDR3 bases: TGTGCCAGCAGCCAAGACTGGAGGACTAGCGGGAGGCATAATGAGCAGTTCTTC.

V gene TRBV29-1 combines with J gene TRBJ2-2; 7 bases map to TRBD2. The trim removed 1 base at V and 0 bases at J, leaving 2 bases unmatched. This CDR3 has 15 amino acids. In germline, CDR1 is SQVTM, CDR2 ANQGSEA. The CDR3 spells CSVEGGGTNTGELFF. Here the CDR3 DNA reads TGCAGCGTTGAAGGCGGGGGAACGAACACCGGGGAGCTGTTTTTT.

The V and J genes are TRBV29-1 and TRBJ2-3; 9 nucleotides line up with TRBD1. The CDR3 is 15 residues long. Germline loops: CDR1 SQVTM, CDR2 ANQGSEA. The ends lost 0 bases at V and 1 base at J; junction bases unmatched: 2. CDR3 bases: TGCAGCGTTGAAGAGTGGGACAGGGGCACAGATACGCAGTATTTT. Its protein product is CSVEEWDRGTDTQYF.

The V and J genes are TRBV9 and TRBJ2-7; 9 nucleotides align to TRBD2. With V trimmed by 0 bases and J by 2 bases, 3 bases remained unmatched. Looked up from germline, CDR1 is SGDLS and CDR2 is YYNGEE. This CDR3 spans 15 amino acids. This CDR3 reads CASSVGGGGTYEQYF. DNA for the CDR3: TGTGCCAGCAGCGTAGGCGGGGGGGGCACCTACGAGCAGTACTTC.

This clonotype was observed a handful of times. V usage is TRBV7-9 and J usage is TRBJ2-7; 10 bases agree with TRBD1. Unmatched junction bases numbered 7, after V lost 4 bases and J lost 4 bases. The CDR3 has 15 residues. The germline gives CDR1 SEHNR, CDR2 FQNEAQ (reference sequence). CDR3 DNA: TGTGCCAGCAGCTCCGGGACAGGGGTTACGTACGAGCAGTACTTC. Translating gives CASSSGTGVTYEQYF.

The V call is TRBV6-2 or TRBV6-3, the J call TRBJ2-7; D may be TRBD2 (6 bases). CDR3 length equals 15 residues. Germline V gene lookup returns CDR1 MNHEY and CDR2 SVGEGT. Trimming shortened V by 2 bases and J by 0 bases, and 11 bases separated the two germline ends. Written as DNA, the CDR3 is TGTGCCAGCAGTTACGGGGCGGGGACCTCCTACGAGCAGTACTTC. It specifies CASSYGAGTSYEQYF.

DNA for the CDR3: TGCGCCAGCAGCTTGTGGGGACAGCTGGGAGACACCATATATTTT. The encoded protein is CASSLWGQLGDTIYF. The V gene is TRBV5-1, the J gene TRBJ1-3, with 7 nucleotides matching TRBD1. V was pared by 1 base and J by 8 bases, with 9 bases of the junction left unmatched. Germline loops: CDR1 SGHRS, CDR2 YFSETQ. This CDR3 region has 15 residues. The full variable domain, completed using reference TRBV5-1 and TRBJ1-3, is KAGVTQTPRYLIKTRGQQVTLSCSPISGHRSVSWYQQTPGQGLQFLFEYFSETQRNKGNFPGRFSGRQFSNSRSEMNVSTLELGDSALYLCASSLWGQLGDTIYFGEGSWLTVV.

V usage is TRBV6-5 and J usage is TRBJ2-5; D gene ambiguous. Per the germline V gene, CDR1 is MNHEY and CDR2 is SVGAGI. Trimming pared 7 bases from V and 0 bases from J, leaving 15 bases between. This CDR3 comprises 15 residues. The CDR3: CASTEEFVYQETQYF. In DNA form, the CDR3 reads TGTGCCAGCACCGAGGAGTTTGTTTACCAAGAGACCCAGTACTTC.

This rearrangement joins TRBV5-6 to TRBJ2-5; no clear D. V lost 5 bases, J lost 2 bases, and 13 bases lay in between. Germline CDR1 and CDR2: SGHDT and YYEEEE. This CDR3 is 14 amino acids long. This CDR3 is CASRMTDLQETQYF. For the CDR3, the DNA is TGTGCCAGCAGGATGACGGATTTACAAGAGACCCAGTACTTC.

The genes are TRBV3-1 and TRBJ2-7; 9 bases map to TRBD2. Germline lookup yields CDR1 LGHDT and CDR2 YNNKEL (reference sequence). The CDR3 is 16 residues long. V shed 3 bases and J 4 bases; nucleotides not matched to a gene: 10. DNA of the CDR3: TGTGCCAGCAGCCATCAAGCGGGGGGCCTGTTTTACGAGCAGTACTTC. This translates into CASSHQAGGLFYEQYF.